The rows below give T cell receptor beta chains drawn from one sample of a study of cytomegalovirus exposure and HLA in healthy donors. The assay was immunoSEQ multiplex PCR, and TCRdb's table has in-frame clones only and misses some. The profile shows about 160,000 clones, about 90% of them singletons. The sequencing input was PBMCs. The receptors were sampled from a man aged 18 to 29 in good health and CMV-seropositive. Each CDR3 is given with its conserved first and last residue. The order of the fields is CDR3 protein, CDR3 DNA, J gene, D gene, clone size, V gene. A D gene is named only where the DNA matches it firmly. The size field is filled for only some rows; it gives once, few, many or a size class.

CDR3: CASSMASGKSSYNEQFF
DNA: TGTGCCAGTAGTATGGCTAGCGGGAAGAGCTCCTACAATGAGCAGTTCTTC
J: TRBJ2-1
D: TRBD2
size: NA
V: TRBV19

CDR3: CASRGTGGYGYTF
DNA: TGTGCCAGCAGGGGAACAGGAGGGTATGGCTACACCTTC
J: TRBJ1-2
D: NA
size: few
V: TRBV2

CDR3: CASSQDRTEATQYF
DNA: TGCGCCAGCAGCCAAGATAGGACAGAAGCGACCCAGTACTTC
J: TRBJ2-5
D: NA
size: NA
V: TRBV4-1

CDR3: CASSGGTETQYF
DNA: TGTGCCAGTAGCGGCGGGACAGAGACCCAGTACTTC
J: TRBJ2-5
D: NA
size: NA
V: TRBV19

CDR3: CASSVVSSTGELFF
DNA: TGTGCCAGCAGCGTAGTGTCGAGCACCGGGGAGCTGTTTTTT
J: TRBJ2-2
D: NA
size: NA
V: TRBV9

CDR3: CASSLPGQSYGYTF
DNA: TGCGCCAGCAGCTTGCCGGGACAATCCTATGGCTACACCTTC
J: TRBJ1-2
D: NA
size: NA
V: TRBV5-1

CDR3: CSVGKESGQVFSYQETQYF
DNA: TGCAGCGTTGGAAAGGAGTCGGGACAGGTCTTTTCGTACCAAGAGACCCAGTACTTC
J: TRBJ2-5
D: TRBD1
size: NA
V: TRBV29-1

CDR3: CASSVAFGRASSSTDTQYF
DNA: TGTGCCAGCAGCGTAGCTTTCGGGAGGGCTTCTTCTAGCACAGATACGCAGTATTTT
J: TRBJ2-3
D: TRBD2
size: NA
V: TRBV9

CDR3: CASSSLAGVGTGELFF
DNA: TGTGCCAGCAGCTCACTAGCGGGAGTAGGGACCGGGGAGCTGTTTTTT
J: TRBJ2-2
D: TRBD2
size: NA
V: TRBV7-3

CDR3: CASSLVSGSGRRTDTQYF
DNA: TGTGCCAGCAGCTTAGTTAGTGGCAGCGGGAGGCGCACAGATACGCAGTATTTT
J: TRBJ2-3
D: TRBD2
size: NA
V: TRBV7-8

CDR3: CASSEYIGNTIYF
DNA: TGTGCCAGCAGTGAATATATAGGAAACACCATATATTTT
J: TRBJ1-3
D: NA
size: NA
V: TRBV25-1

CDR3: CASSLDGGEADTQYF
DNA: TGTGCCAGCAGCTTAGATGGGGGCGAGGCAGATACGCAGTATTTT
J: TRBJ2-3
D: NA
size: NA
V: TRBV7-8

CDR3: CASSHPGTSGALGYNEQFF
DNA: TGCGCCAGCAGCCACCCTGGGACTAGCGGCGCTTTGGGTTACAATGAGCAGTTCTTC
J: TRBJ2-1
D: TRBD2
size: NA
V: TRBV4-1

CDR3: CASSPGPYEQYF
DNA: TGTGCCAGCAGTCCAGGTCCCTACGAGCAGTACTTC
J: TRBJ2-7
D: NA
size: NA
V: TRBV6-6

CDR3: CASSIAPSGALNEQFF
DNA: TGTGCCAGTAGTATAGCCCCGAGCGGGGCCCTCAATGAGCAGTTCTTC
J: TRBJ2-1
D: TRBD2
size: NA
V: TRBV19

CDR3: CASSLTAGSKYEQYF
DNA: TGTGCCAGCTCGCTTACCGCCGGGTCCAAATACGAGCAGTACTTC
J: TRBJ2-7
D: NA
size: NA
V: TRBV18